The 17 T cell receptor beta chains below were found in one sample sequenced in a study. TCRdb called the RT-PCR reads again in MiXCR, with one record for every CDR3 protein. The sample lists 650,000 to 800,000 distinct CDR3 sequences, about 14% occurring once. The sequencing sample was made of memory CD4+ T cells from blood. These receptors were taken from a female donor in good health, serving as a healthy control.

The chain is built from TRBV5-1 and TRBJ2-5; D ambiguous. This CDR3 is 14 amino acids long. Germline V gene lookup returns CDR1 SGHRS and CDR2 YFSETQ. V was cut by 0 bases and J by 2 bases, with 8 bases left in between. The CDR3, as DNA: TGCGCCAGCAGCTTGGCCCCGACTCAAGAGACCCAGTACTTC. Protein sequence: CASSLAPTQETQYF.

This clonotype showed up just a few times. The rearrangement joins TRBV14 to TRBJ1-1, with D possibly matching TRBD1 (5 bases). Trimming shortened V by 4 bases and J by 4 bases, and 13 bases separated the two germline ends. Looked up from germline, CDR1 is SGHDN and CDR2 is FVKESK. The CDR3 length is 14 residues. The CDR3 here is CASSPSRGSTEAFF. Here the CDR3 DNA reads TGTGCCAGCAGCCCCTCAAGGGGTAGCACTGAAGCTTTCTTT.

There are many counts of this clonotype. CDR3 amino acids: CASSYPGVADTQYF. DNA of the CDR3: TGTGCCAGCAGTTACCCAGGAGTCGCAGATACGCAGTATTTT. The J gene is TRBJ2-3, the V gene TRBV12-3 or TRBV12-4; D gene uncertain. CDR3 length: 14 amino acids. V lost 4 bases and J 4 bases, leaving 12 bases between the germline ends.

This clonotype was counted ten times or more. J is TRBJ1-1 and V is TRBV7-3; no clear D. The V end lost 4 bases, the J end lost 0 bases, and 9 bases lay between the germline ends. CDR1 SGHTA and CDR2 FQGTGA come from the germline V gene. CDR3 length equals 14 residues. In DNA, the CDR3 is TGTGCCAGCAGCTCTGTAGGTGTGAACACTGAAGCTTTCTTT. Translating gives CASSSVGVNTEAFF.

V usage is TRBV30 and J usage is TRBJ1-1; no reliable D call. The V and J ends lost 2 bases and 1 base respectively, with 8 bases between them. The CDR3 loop spans 13 amino acids. Per the germline V gene, CDR1 is GTSNPN and CDR2 is SVGIG (reference sequence). The CDR3, as DNA: TGTGCCTGGAGTACGCAGACGAACACTGAAGCTTTCTTT. This gives the protein CAWSTQTNTEAFF.

There are a few counts of this clonotype. This chain uses TRBV25-1 with TRBJ2-7, with D possibly being TRBD1 (5 bases). This CDR3 contains 13 residues. Germline V gene sequence: CDR1 MGHDK, CDR2 SYGVNS. Trimming removed 3 bases at V and 6 bases at J, with 12 bases between. CDR3 DNA: TGTGCCAGCAGTGAGGCAGGGTCGGCCGAGCAGTACTTC. Its protein product is CASSEAGSAEQYF.

This clonotype was seen at least ten times. V is TRBV12-3 or TRBV12-4 and J is TRBJ2-5, with D possibly being TRBD2 (6 bases). V lost 10 bases and J 7 bases, leaving 22 bases between the germline ends. This CDR3 contains 14 residues. CDR3 region: CATGAGSPAGTQYF. The DNA of the CDR3 is TGTGCCACTGGGGCGGGGTCCCCCGCAGGGACCCAGTACTTC.

The table lists this clonotype with many counts. This chain uses TRBV20-1 with TRBJ1-6, with TRBD1 matching 9 bases. Germline CDR1 DFQATT, CDR2 SNEGSKA (reference sequence). The J segment lost 8 bases and the V segment lost 2 bases, leaving 10 bases of the junction unmatched. There are 16 residues in the CDR3. The CDR3 reads CSARLFRDREYSPLHF. DNA of the CDR3: TGCAGTGCTAGATTGTTCCGGGACAGGGAATATTCACCCCTCCACTTT.

At least ten counts were recorded for this clonotype. The gene calls are TRBV12-3 or TRBV12-4 and TRBJ2-3; possible D gene TRBD1, 5 bases. The CDR3 contains 15 residues. Trimming took 5 bases from V and 8 from J, leaving 20 bases between them. The CDR3 here is CASSVGSGPQVTQYF. CDR3 in DNA: TGTGCCAGCAGTGTTGGTTCAGGCCCACAGGTTACGCAGTATTTT.

V gene TRBV2 combines with J gene TRBJ2-3; 7 bases align to TRBD1. Trimming took 0 bases from V and 8 from J; bases not matched to a gene: 2. The CDR3 loop spans 13 amino acids. Per the germline V gene, CDR1 is SNHLY and CDR2 is FYNNEI. CDR3 sequence reads: CASSEAGDSTQYF. CDR3 sequence (DNA): TGTGCCAGCAGTGAAGCGGGGGACAGTACGCAGTATTTT.

This chain uses TRBV10-1 with TRBJ2-5; the D call may be TRBD1 or TRBD2 (5 bases each). The CDR3 is 15 residues long. V was shortened by 0 bases and J by 4 bases, with 12 bases between the two germline ends. Looked up from germline, CDR1 is WNHNN and CDR2 is SYGVQD (reference sequence). Here the CDR3 reads CASSESGGPGETQYF. As DNA, the CDR3 is TGCGCCAGCAGTGAGTCTGGGGGACCGGGAGAGACCCAGTACTTC.

Of note for this clonotype: Given a much more abundant clone one base away, this may be a read error. This rearrangement joins TRBV5-6 to TRBJ1-5; possibly TRBD1 for D (5 bases). V dropped 3 bases and J dropped 8 bases, with 15 bases sitting between them. Germline V CDR1 and CDR2: SGHDT, YYEEEE. The CDR3 contains 14 residues. CDR3 sequence: CASSWGIGEKPQHF. The CDR3 DNA is TGTGCCAGCAGCTGGGGGATAGGGGAGAAGCCCCAGCATTTT. Together with reference TRBV5-6 and TRBJ1-5, the CDR3 gives the full variable domain: DAGVTQSPTHLIKTRGQQVTLRCSPKSGHDTVSWYQQALGQGPQFIFQYYEEEERQRGNFPDRFSGHQFPNYSSELNVNALLLGDSALYLCASSWGIGEKPQHFGDGTRLSIL.

This clonotype was picked up a small number of times. The chain is built from TRBV27 and TRBJ1-1; D call uncertain. CDR1 is MNHEY and CDR2 is SMNVEV in the germline V gene (reference sequence). The CDR3 covers 11 residues. V dropped 8 bases and J dropped 13 bases, with 17 bases sitting between them. The CDR3 coding sequence is TGTGCCAGCGGTTCGAACGGATGGGTTTTCTTT. Residues: CASGSNGWVFF.

The chain uses TRBV11-3 and TRBJ2-5; 10 bases map to TRBD2. The germline V gene has CDR1 SGHNT and CDR2 YENEEA. CDR3 length: 15 amino acids. The V gene end was trimmed by 5 bases and the J gene end by 5 bases; junction bases not matched to a gene: 8. CDR3 nucleotides: TGTGCCAGCAGCAAATCTAGCGGGAGCGGGGAGACCCAGTACTTC. This gives the protein CASSKSSGSGETQYF.

This clonotype has at least ten counts. This chain uses TRBV20-1 with TRBJ2-1; no clear D. CDR3 size: 14 residues. With 5 bases removed from V and 0 bases from J, the gap between germline ends came to 11 bases. Germline V gene data show CDR1 as DFQATT and CDR2 as SNEGSKA (reference sequence). The CDR3 reads CSAVAANSYNEQFF. The CDR3 DNA is TGCAGTGCTGTAGCCGCAAACTCCTACAATGAGCAGTTCTTC.

V usage is TRBV28 and J usage is TRBJ2-1; TRBD1 matches at 8 bases. Germline V gives CDR1 MDHEN, CDR2 SYDVKM. The CDR3 runs to 12 residues. The ends lost 7 bases at V and 6 bases at J; junction bases unmatched: 2. This chain's CDR3 is CASTGQGNEQFF. As DNA, the CDR3 is TGTGCCAGCACCGGACAGGGCAATGAGCAGTTCTTC.

This clonotype was detected many times. CDR3 coding DNA: TGCGCCAGCAGCTTGGTCGGGACTCAAGAGACCCAGTACTTC. It specifies CASSLVGTQETQYF. This chain uses TRBV5-1 with TRBJ2-5, with a possible D match to TRBD2 (6 bases). This CDR3 is 14 amino acids long. Germline CDR1 reads SGHRS; CDR2 reads YFSETQ. The V end was cut by 0 bases, the J end by 2 bases, with 8 bases between.